This T cell receptor (beta chain) is from a study of blood T cell repertoires in COVID-19. Study context: Donors in the United States, Italy and Spain gave samples during acute or convalescent COVID-19. T cells, B-cell-depleted T cells, or PBMCs provided the cDNA or gDNA that served as material.

The authors' processing: Researchers report that nucleated cell counts were estimated from reference gene primer amplification. Sequenced by immunoSEQ multiplex PCR; TCRdb stores in-frame clones only, minus some. V, J and clone size derive from that table, while D and trimming were established from the DNA sequence. The data show approximately 150,000 clones, roughly 86% seen once. This sequence originates from an older woman with acute or convalescent COVID-19. Sequenced: peripheral blood.

In DNA form, the CDR3 reads TGTGCCAGCAGTGAACCCGGCGGTAATCAGCCCCAGCATTTT. Amino acid sequence: CASSEPGGNQPQHF. The rearrangement uses TRBV2 and TRBJ1-5; D gene unclear. This CDR3 has 14 amino acids. Germline V gene sequence: CDR1 SNHLY, CDR2 FYNNEI. With 2 bases removed from V and 4 bases from J, the gap between germline ends came to 9 bases.